Listed below are T cell receptor beta chains from one sample, sequenced in a study of Ad26.COV2.S vaccination and SARS-CoV-2 variants. Sequencing used immunoSEQ multiplex PCR; TCRdb keeps in-frame clones, though not all of them. This sample has under 600,000 clones, with nearly 90% found just once. The sequencing used peripheral blood, collected in a trial of Ad26.COV2.S vaccine versus placebo. The receptors stem from a person between 18 and 59 years old who received the Ad26.COV2.S COVID-19 vaccine or a placebo. CDR3s include the opening cysteine and the closing phenylalanine or tryptophan. D genes are given only for firm matches. Clone size is given for some rows only: seen once, a few or many times, or a class if the clone is expanded.

>TRBJ1-6|TRBV13|NA|NA
CASSLRHPGNSPLHF
TGTGCCAGCAGCTTAAGGCATCCGGGTAATTCACCCCTCCACTTT
>TRBJ1-2|TRBV6-1|few|NA
CASSDPAPYGYTF
TGTGCCAGCAGTGATCCGGCCCCCTATGGCTACACCTTC
>TRBJ2-7|TRBV7-2|NA|NA
CASSQTQATYYEQYF
TGTGCCAGCAGCCAAACCCAGGCGACCTACTACGAGCAGTACTTC
>TRBJ2-3|TRBV5-4|NA|NA
CASSSGFREYF
TGTGCCAGCAGTTCCGGTTTTCGGGAGTATTTT
>TRBJ2-1|TRBV7-9|NA|NA
CASSRLLGGVTGNYNEQFF
TGTGCCAGCAGCCGACTATTGGGCGGGGTCACGGGGAATTACAATGAGCAGTTCTTC
>TRBJ1-3|TRBV7-6|NA|NA
CASTTDRRSGNTIYF
TGTGCCAGCACGACGGACCGACGCTCTGGAAACACCATATATTTT
>TRBJ1-6|TRBV10-3|NA|NA
CAISEGWDRNSPLHF
TGTGCCATCAGTGAAGGGTGGGACCGGAATTCACCCCTCCACTTT
>TRBJ2-5|TRBV7-2|NA|TRBD1
CASSFGDRGYLETQYF
TGTGCCAGCAGCTTCGGCGACAGGGGTTACTTAGAGACCCAGTACTTC
>TRBJ1-1|TRBV18|NA|TRBD1
CASSPIGQGGRSTTEAFF
TGTGCCAGCTCACCAATTGGACAGGGTGGCAGGTCGACCACTGAAGCTTTCTTT
>TRBJ2-7|TRBV10-3|NA|TRBD2
CAIREQAGAVDEQYF
TGTGCCATCAGGGAGCAGGCGGGAGCTGTCGACGAGCAGTACTTC
>TRBJ1-5|TRBV2|NA|TRBD1
CASSAQGARGQPQHF
TGTGCCAGCAGCGCCCAGGGGGCAAGAGGTCAGCCCCAGCATTTT
>TRBJ2-5|TRBV7-6|NA|NA
CASSLVRRETQYF
TGTGCCAGCAGCTTAGTTCGTAGAGAGACCCAGTACTTC
>TRBJ2-5|TRBV6-6|NA|NA
CASSPKGRGGETQYF
TGTGCCAGCAGCCCCAAAGGCAGGGGAGGGGAGACCCAGTACTTC
>TRBJ2-7|TRBV5-1|once|NA
CASSLLVSSYEQYF
TGCGCCAGCAGCTTGTTGGTCAGTTCCTACGAGCAGTACTTC
>TRBJ2-1|TRBV7-9|NA|TRBD2
CASSLPPGTSYNEQFF
TGTGCCAGCAGCCTCCCCCCGGGGACTAGCTACAATGAGCAGTTCTTC
>TRBJ2-1|TRBV9|once|TRBD2
CASSVGLAGTYNEQFF
TGTGCCAGCAGCGTTGGACTAGCGGGAACGTACAATGAGCAGTTCTTC
>TRBJ2-1|TRBV28|NA|NA
CASSEYNEQFF
TGTGCCAGCAGTGAGTACAATGAGCAGTTCTTC
>TRBJ1-2|TRBV6-2/TRBV6-3|NA|NA
CASSLSGLLDGYTF
TGTGCCAGCAGTCTGTCGGGGCTGCTCGATGGCTACACCTTC
>TRBJ1-6|TRBV7-6|NA|NA
CASSPVSAASGAYNSPLHF
TGTGCCAGCAGCCCGGTTTCGGCAGCTAGTGGGGCCTATAATTCACCCCTCCACTTT
>TRBJ1-4|TRBV6-6|NA|NA
CASSYTGAGDEKLFF
TGTGCCAGCAGTTATACGGGGGCCGGGGATGAAAAACTGTTTTTT